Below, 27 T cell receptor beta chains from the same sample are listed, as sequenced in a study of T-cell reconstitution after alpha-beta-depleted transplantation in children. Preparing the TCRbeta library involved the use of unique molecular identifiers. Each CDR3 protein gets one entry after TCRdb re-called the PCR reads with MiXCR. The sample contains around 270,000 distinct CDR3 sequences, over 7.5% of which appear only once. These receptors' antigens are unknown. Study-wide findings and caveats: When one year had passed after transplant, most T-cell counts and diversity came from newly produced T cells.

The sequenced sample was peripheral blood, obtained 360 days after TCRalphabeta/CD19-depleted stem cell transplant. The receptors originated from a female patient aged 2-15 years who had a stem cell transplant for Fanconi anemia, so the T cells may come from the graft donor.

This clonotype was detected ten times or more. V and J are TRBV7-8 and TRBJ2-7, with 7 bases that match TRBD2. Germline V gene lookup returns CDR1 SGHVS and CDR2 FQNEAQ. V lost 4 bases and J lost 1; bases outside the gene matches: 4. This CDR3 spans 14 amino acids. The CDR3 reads CASSSLAVSYEQYF. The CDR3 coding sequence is TGTGCCAGCAGCTCTCTAGCGGTTTCCTACGAGCAGTACTTC.

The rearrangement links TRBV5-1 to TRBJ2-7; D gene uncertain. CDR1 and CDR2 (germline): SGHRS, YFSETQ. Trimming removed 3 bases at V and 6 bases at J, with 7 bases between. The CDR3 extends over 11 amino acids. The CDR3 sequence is CASSSDFEQYF. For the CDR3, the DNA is TGCGCCAGCAGCTCCGACTTCGAGCAGTACTTC.

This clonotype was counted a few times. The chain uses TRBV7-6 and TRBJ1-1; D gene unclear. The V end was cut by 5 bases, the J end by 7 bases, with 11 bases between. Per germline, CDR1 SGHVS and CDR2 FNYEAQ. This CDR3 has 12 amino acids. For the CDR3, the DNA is TGTGCCAGCAGCCCAGTGGCCAGTGAAGCTTTCTTT. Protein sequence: CASSPVASEAFF.

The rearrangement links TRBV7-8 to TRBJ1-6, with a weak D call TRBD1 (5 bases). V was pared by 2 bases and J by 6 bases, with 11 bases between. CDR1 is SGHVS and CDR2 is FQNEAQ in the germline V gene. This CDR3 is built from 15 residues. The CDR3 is CASSLSGQGNSPLHF. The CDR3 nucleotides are TGTGCCAGCAGCTTAAGCGGCCAGGGTAATTCACCCCTCCACTTT.

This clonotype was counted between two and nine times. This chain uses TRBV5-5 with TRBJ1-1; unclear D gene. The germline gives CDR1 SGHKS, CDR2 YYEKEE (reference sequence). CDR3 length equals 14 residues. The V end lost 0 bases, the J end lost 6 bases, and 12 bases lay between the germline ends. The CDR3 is CASSLVPGVSEAFF. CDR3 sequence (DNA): TGTGCCAGCAGCTTGGTCCCCGGCGTGTCTGAAGCTTTCTTT.

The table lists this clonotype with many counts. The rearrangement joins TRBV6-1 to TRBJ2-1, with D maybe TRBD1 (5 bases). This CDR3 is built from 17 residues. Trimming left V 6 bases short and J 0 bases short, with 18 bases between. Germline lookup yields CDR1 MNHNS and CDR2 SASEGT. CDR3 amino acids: CASSRRSTASSYNEQFF. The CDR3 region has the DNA TGTGCCAGCAGCCGGAGATCGACAGCCTCCTCCTACAATGAGCAGTTCTTC.

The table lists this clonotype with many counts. The CDR3, as DNA: TGTGCCACCAGCCCCGAGTGGTCAGTGGGCTACACCTTC. Its translation: CATSPEWSVGYTF. The chain recombines TRBV15 with TRBJ1-2; no reliable D call. The germline CDR1 and CDR2 sequences are LNHNV and YYDKDF (reference sequence). CDR3 length equals 13 residues. The V end lost 5 bases, the J end lost 8 bases, and 15 bases lay between the germline ends.

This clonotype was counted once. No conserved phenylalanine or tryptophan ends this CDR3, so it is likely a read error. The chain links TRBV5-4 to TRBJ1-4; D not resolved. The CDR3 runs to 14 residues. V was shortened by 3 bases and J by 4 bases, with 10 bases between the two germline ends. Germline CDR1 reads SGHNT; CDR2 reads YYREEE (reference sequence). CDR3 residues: CASSSDGINEKLFL. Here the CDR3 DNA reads TGTGCCAGCAGCTCTGACGGGATTAATGAAAAACTGTTTCTT.

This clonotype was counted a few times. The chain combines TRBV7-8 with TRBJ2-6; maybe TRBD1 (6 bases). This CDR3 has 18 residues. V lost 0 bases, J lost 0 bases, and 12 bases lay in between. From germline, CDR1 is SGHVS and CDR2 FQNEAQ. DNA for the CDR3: TGTGCCAGCAGCTTAGCCGGACAGCTCTTCTCTGGGGCCAACGTCCTGACTTTC. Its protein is CASSLAGQLFSGANVLTF.

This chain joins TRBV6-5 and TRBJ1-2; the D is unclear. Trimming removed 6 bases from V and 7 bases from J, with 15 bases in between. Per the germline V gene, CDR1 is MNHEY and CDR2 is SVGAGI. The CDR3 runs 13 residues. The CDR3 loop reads CASSRTVDAGYTF. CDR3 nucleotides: TGTGCCAGCAGCCGTACAGTGGATGCTGGCTACACCTTC.

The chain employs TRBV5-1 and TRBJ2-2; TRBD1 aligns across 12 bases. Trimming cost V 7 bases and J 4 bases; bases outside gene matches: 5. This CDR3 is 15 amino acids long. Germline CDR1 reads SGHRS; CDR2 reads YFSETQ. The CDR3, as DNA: TGCGCCAGCGCCGGGACAGGGGGCTTCACCGGGGAGCTGTTTTTT. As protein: CASAGTGGFTGELFF.

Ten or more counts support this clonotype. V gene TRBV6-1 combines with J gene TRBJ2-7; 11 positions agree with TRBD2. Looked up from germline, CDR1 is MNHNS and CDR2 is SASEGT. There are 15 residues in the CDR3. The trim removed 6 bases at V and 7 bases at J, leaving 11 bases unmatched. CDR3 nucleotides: TGTGCCAGCAGGGGCCCGGGACTAGCGGTTATTGAGCAGTACTTC. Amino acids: CASRGPGLAVIEQYF.

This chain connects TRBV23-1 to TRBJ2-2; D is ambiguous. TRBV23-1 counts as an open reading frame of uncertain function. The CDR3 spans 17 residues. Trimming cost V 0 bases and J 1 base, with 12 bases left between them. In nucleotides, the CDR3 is TGCGCCAGCAGTCAATCTGGTCTACAGAAGAACACCGGGGAGCTGTTTTTT. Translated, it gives CASSQSGLQKNTGELFF.

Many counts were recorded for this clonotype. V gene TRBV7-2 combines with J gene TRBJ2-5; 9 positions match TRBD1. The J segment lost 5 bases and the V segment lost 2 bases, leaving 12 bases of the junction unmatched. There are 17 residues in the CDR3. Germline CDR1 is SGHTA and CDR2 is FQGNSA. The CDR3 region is CASSLSIGTGYGETQYF. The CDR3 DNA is TGTGCCAGCAGCTTAAGTATCGGGACAGGGTATGGGGAGACCCAGTACTTC.

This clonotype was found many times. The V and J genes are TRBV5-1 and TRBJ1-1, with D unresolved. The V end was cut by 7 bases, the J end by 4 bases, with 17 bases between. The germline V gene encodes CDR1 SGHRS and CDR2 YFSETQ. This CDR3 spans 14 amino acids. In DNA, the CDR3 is TGCGCCAGCGTTTCCACTCCGGGATCCACTGAAGCTTTCTTT. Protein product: CASVSTPGSTEAFF.

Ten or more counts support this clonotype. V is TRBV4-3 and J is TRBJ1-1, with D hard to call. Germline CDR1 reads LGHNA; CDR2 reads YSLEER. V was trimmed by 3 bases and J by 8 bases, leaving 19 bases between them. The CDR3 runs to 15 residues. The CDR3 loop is CASSQEPGGRLEAFF. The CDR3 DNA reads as TGCGCCAGCAGCCAGGAACCAGGTGGGAGGCTAGAAGCTTTCTTT.

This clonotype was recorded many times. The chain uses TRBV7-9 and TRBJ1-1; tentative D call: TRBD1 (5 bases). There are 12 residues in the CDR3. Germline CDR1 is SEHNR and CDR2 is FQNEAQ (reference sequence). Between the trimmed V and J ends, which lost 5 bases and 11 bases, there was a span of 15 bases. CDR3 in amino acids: CASSALGVRAFF. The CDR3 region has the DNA TGTGCCAGCAGCGCCTTGGGGGTTAGGGCTTTCTTT.

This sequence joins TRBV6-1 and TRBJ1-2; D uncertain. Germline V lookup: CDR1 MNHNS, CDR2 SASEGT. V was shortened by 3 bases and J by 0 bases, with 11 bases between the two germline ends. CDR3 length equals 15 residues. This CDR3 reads CASSERKTTNYGYTF. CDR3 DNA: TGTGCCAGCAGTGAGAGGAAGACAACTAACTATGGCTACACCTTC.

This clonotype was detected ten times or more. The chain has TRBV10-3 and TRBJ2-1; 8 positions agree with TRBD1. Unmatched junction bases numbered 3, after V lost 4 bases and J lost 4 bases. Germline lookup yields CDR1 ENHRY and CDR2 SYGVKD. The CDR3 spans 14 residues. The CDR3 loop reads CAISGQGTYNEQFF. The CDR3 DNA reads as TGTGCCATCAGTGGACAGGGGACATACAATGAGCAGTTCTTC.

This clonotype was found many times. This CDR3 is CASSLLAGVGEDEQYF. CDR3 in DNA: TGTGCCAGCAGTTTACTAGCGGGAGTGGGTGAAGATGAGCAGTACTTC. The chain joins TRBV28 to TRBJ2-7, with TRBD2 matching over 10 bases. The V gene end was trimmed by 2 bases and the J gene end by 7 bases; junction bases not matched to a gene: 11. Germline values: CDR1 MDHEN, CDR2 SYDVKM. The CDR3 is 16 amino acids.

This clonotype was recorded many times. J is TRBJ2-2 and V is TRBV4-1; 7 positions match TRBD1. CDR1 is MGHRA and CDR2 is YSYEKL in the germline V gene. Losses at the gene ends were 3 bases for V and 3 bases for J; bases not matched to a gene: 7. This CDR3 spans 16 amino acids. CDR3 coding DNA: TGCGCCAGCAGCCACAGACAGGGCGAGGACACCGGGGAGCTGTTTTTT. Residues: CASSHRQGEDTGELFF.

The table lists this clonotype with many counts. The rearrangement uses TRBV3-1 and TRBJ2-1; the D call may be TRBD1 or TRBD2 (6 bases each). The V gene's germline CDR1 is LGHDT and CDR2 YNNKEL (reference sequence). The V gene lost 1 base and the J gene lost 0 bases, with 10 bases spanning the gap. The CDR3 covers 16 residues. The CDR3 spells CASSQGRGDSYNEQFF. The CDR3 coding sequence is TGTGCCAGCAGCCAAGGGAGGGGGGACTCCTACAATGAGCAGTTCTTC.

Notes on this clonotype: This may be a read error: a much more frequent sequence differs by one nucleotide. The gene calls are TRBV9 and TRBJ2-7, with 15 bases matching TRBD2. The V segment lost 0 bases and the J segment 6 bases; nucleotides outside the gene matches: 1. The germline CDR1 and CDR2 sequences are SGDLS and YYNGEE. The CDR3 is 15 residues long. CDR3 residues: CASSVGTSGRVEQYF. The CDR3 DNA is TGTGCCAGCAGCGTAGGGACTAGCGGGAGGGTCGAGCAGTACTTC.

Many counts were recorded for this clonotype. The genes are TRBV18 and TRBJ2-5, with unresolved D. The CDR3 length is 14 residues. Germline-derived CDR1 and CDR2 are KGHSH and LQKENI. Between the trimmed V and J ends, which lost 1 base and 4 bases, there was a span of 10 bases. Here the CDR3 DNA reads TGTGCCAGCTCACCACAGCCTAGTAGAGAGACCCAGTACTTC. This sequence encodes CASSPQPSRETQYF.

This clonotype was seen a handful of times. The CDR3 sequence: CASSVIGYNEQFF. The CDR3 DNA reads as TGTGCCAGTAGTGTTATAGGTTACAATGAGCAGTTCTTC. The chain couples TRBV19 to TRBJ2-1; no clear D. The V end lost 5 bases, the J end lost 4 bases, and 9 bases lay between the germline ends. This CDR3 spans 13 amino acids. CDR1 and CDR2 from the germline V gene are LNHDA and SQIVND (reference sequence). Looking up the rest from reference TRBV19 and TRBJ2-1 gives the full variable domain: DGGITQSPKYLFRKEGQNVTLSCEQNLNHDAMYWYRQDPGQGLRLIYYSQIVNDFQKGDIAEGYSVSREKKESFPLTVTSAQKNPTAFYLCASSVIGYNEQFFGPGTRLTVL.

In DNA form, the CDR3 reads TGTGCCAGCAGCTTTTACCTCAGGCCCACCGGGGAGCTGTTTTTT. Its translation is CASSFYLRPTGELFF. The chain couples TRBV5-5 to TRBJ2-2; D is undetermined. Trimming took off 2 bases at V and 4 bases at J, with 12 bases between the two ends. The CDR3 spans 15 residues. CDR1 SGHKS and CDR2 YYEKEE come from the germline V gene (reference sequence).

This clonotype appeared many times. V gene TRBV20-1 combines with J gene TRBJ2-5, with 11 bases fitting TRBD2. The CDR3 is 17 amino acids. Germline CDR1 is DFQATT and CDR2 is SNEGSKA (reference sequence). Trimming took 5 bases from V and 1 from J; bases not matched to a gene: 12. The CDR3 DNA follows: TGCAGTGCTGGAATAGCGGGGGGGCCCTTCGGCCAAGAGACCCAGTACTTC. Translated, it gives CSAGIAGGPFGQETQYF.